The sequence of this T cell receptor beta chain was determined in a study of intratumoral heterogeneity in liver cancer. Study-level background: Across the full roughly 14-patient cohort, most patients were male and a median age of approximately 63 years was recorded. The study combined RNA-seq, DNA sequencing, TCR-seq and SNP array data from multiple regions of hepatocellular carcinoma specimens to study intratumor heterogeneity. A total of roughly 72 multiregional samples from approximately 15 HCC patients, consisting of 50 to 55 tumoral and some 20 adjacent nontumoral regions, were included in the overall cohort.

Samples with the label H were taken from distinct, geographically separated regions of the hepatocellular carcinoma nodule. Early-stage hepatocellular carcinoma was present in all patients, and no therapy was administered to any patient before surgical resection. Sampled areas lacked macroscopic evidence of necrosis or hemorrhage. Multiple regions from a couple of patients were subjected to TCR sequencing (ImmunoSeq). Frozen resection tissue samples were collected at least 1 cm apart from each other. The DNeasy blood and tissue kit was used to extract genomic DNA from bulk tissue. Worth noting for this clone: Its target antigen remains unknown. No base-level quality is on record; no much larger clone is a single base apart.

Study-level results and caveats: Within each sequenced patient, no significant difference in overall T cell clonality was found between tumor regions. TCR sequencing was reported to confirm the RNA-seq-based estimates of regional differences in tumor-infiltrating lymphocyte burden. A relatively low patient number and under-sampled tumor-infiltrating lymphocyte representation were acknowledged by the authors as limitations. In each sequenced patient, significantly more unique T-cell clonal expansions were found in tumor region a than in region b.

Using the immunoSEQ assay, the TCR beta chain CDR3 regions were sequenced from genomic DNA. Rearranged VDJ segments were amplified with primers annealing to V and J segments. For the original study's pipeline: The ImmunoSeq Analyzer software was used to compute clonality and richness metrics. Fisher's exact test, supplemented by a beta-binomial method for added stringency, was applied to identify differentially abundant clones between regions. As stored in TCRdb, this immuneACCESS dataset retains in-frame rearrangements with V and J assigned. A fraction of the clones does not appear; measured against another copy, unresolved V genes explain less than half of the discrepancy, and the remainder lacks a known reason. V, J and clone size derive from that table, while D and trimming were established from the DNA sequence. Across this sample there are about 6,200 clones, with about 71% seen only once. Together, the top ten hold 39% of the sample.

The CDR3, cysteine through phenylalanine, is 15 amino acids long. Only the CDR3 region is kept as DNA, spanning 45 bases read in frame from base 1. For CDR1 and CDR2, the germline V gene lists SGHRS and YFSETQ. The germline V and J ends show losses of 0 bases and 3 bases respectively, and no gene match explains 3 bases of the junction. Specimen: tumor tissue, collected before any cancer treatment. The receptor comes from a woman in her seventies with hepatocellular carcinoma. The chain couples TRBV5-1 to TRBJ2-3; 8 bases in between match TRBD2. The DNA reads TGCGCCAGCAGCTTGGACAGCGGGAGAACAGATACGCAGTATTTT. It codes for CASSLDSGRTDTQYF.